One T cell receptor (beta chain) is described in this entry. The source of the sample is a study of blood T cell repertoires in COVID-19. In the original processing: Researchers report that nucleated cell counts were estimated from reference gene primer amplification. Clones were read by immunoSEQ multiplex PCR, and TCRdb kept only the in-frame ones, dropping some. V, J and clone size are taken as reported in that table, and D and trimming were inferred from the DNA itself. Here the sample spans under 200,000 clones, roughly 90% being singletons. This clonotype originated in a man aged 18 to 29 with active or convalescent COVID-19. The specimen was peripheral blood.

This CDR3 is CASSQGGTGVWYEQYF. Written as DNA, the CDR3 is TGTGCCAGCAGCCAAGGGGGTACAGGTGTTTGGTACGAGCAGTACTTC. This chain links TRBV3-1 (or the pseudogene TRBV3-2) with TRBJ2-7; TRBD1 might be the D (5 bases). Trimming removed 1 base at V and 4 bases at J, with 17 bases between. CDR1 and CDR2 (germline): LGHDT, YNNKEL (reference sequence). This CDR3 spans 16 amino acids.